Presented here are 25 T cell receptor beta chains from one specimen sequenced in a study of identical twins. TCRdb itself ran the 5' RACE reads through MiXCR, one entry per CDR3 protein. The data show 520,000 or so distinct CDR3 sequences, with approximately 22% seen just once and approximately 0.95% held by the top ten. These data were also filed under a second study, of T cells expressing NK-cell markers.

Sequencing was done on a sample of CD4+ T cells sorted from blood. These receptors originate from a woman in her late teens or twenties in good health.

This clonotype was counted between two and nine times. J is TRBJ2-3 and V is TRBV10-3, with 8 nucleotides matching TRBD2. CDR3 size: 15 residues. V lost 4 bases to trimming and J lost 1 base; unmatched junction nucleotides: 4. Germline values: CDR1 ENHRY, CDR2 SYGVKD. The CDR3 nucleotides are TGTGCCATCAGTGGGAGTAGCGGGGGCACAGATACGCAGTATTTT. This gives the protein CAISGSSGGTDTQYF.

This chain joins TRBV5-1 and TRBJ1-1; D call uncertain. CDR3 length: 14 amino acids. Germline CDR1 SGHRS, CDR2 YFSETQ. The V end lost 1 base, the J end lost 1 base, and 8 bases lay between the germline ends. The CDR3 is CASSLNPENTEAFF. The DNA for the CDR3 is TGCGCCAGCAGCTTGAATCCCGAGAACACTGAAGCTTTCTTT.

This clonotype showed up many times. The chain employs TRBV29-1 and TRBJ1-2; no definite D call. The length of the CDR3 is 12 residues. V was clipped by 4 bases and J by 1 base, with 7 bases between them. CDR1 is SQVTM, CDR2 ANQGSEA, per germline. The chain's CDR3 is CSVGDNNYGYTF. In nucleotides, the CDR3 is TGCAGCGTTGGGGATAATAACTATGGCTACACCTTC.

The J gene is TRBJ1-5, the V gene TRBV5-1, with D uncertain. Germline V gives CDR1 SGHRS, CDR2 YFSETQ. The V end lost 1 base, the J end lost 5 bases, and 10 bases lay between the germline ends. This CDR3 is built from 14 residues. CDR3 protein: CASSLYPGDQPQHF. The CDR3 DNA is TGCGCCAGCAGCTTGTACCCCGGGGATCAGCCCCAGCATTTT. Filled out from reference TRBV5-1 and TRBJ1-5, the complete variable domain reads KAGVTQTPRYLIKTRGQQVTLSCSPISGHRSVSWYQQTPGQGLQFLFEYFSETQRNKGNFPGRFSGRQFSNSRSEMNVSTLELGDSALYLCASSLYPGDQPQHFGDGTRLSIL.

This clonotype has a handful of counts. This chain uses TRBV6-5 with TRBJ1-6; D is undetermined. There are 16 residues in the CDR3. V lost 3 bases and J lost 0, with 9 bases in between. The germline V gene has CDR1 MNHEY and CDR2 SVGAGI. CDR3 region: CASSYSLDSYNSPLHF. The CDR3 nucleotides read TGTGCCAGCAGTTATAGCCTCGACTCCTATAATTCACCCCTCCACTTT.

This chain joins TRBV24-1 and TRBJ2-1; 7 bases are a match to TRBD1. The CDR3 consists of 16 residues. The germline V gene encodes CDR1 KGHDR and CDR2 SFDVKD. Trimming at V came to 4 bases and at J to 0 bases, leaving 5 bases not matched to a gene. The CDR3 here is CATSERTGASYNEQFF. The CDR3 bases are TGTGCCACCAGTGAGCGGACAGGCGCCTCCTACAATGAGCAGTTCTTC.

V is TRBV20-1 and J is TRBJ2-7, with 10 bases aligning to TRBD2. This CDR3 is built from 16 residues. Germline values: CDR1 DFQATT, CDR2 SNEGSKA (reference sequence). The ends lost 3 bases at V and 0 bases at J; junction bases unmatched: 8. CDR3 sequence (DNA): TGCAGTGCTAGGTCCCCTAGCGGGGGTTACTCCTACGAGCAGTACTTC. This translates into CSARSPSGGYSYEQYF.

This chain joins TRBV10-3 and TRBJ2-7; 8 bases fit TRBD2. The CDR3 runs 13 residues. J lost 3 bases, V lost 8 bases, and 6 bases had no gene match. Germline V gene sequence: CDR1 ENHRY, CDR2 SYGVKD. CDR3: CAIGDLAGYEQYF. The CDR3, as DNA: TGTGCCATCGGGGACCTAGCGGGCTACGAGCAGTACTTC.

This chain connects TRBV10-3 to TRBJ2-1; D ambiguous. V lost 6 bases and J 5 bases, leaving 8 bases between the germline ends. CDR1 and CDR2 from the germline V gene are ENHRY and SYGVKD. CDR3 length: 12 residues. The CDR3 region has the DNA TGTGCCATCAGCCGTCGGGACAATGAGCAGTTCTTC. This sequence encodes CAISRRDNEQFF.

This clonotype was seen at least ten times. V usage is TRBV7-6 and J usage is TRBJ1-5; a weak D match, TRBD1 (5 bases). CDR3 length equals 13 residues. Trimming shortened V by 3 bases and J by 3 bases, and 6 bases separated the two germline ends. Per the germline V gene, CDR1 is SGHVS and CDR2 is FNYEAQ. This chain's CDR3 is CASSFRANQPQHF. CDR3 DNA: TGTGCCAGCAGCTTCAGGGCCAATCAGCCCCAGCATTTT.

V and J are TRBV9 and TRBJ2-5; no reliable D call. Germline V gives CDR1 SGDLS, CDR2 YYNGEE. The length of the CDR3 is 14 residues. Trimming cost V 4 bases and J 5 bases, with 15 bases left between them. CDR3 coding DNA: TGTGCCAGCAGCCTATCAATGGCCGGGGAGACCCAGTACTTC. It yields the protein CASSLSMAGETQYF.

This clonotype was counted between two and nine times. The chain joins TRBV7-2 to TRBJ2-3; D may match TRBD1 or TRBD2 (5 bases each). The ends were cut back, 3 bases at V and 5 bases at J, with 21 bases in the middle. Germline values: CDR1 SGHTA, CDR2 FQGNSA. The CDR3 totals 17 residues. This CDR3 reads CASSFTRDPWSLDTQYF. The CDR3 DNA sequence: TGTGCCAGCAGCTTTACCCGGGACCCCTGGAGTTTAGATACGCAGTATTTT.

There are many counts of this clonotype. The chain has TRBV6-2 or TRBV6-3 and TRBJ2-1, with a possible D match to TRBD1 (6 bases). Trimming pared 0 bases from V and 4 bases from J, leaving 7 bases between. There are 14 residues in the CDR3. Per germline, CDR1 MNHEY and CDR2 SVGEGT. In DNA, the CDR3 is TGTGCCAGCAGTTACTCGGGGACATACAATGAGCAGTTCTTC. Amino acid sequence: CASSYSGTYNEQFF.

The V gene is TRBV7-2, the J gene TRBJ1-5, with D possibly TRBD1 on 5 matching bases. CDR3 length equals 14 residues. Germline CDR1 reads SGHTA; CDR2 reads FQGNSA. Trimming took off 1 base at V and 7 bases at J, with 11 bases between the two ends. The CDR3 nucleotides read TGTGCCAGCAGCTTAGGGGGGAGTGGGCAGCCCCAGCATTTT. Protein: CASSLGGSGQPQHF.

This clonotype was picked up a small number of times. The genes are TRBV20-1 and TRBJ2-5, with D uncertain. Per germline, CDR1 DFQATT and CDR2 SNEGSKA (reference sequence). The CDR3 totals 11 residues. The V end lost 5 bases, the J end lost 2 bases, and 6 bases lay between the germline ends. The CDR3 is CSAVSQETQYF. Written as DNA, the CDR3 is TGCAGTGCTGTCAGTCAAGAGACCCAGTACTTC.

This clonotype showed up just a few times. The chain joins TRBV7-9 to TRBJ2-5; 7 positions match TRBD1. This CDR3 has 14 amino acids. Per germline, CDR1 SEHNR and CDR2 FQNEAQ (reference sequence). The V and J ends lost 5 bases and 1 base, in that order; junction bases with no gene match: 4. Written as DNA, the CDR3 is TGTGCCAGCAGCCGATCAGGGGGCCAAGAGACCCAGTACTTC. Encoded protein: CASSRSGGQETQYF.

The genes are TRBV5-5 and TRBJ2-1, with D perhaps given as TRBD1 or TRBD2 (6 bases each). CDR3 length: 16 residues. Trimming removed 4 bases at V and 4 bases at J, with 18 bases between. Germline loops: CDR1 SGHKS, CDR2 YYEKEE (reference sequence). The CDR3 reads CASSETWGDIYNEQFF. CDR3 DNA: TGTGCCAGCAGCGAAACCTGGGGGGACATATACAATGAGCAGTTCTTC.

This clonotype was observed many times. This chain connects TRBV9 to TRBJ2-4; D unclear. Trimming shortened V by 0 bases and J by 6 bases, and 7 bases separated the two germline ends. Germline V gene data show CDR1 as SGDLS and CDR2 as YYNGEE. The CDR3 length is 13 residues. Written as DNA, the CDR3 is TGTGCCAGCAGCGTAGATGTCGGAAACATTCAGTACTTC. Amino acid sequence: CASSVDVGNIQYF.

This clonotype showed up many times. The CDR3 spells CASSIGAQRNTEAFF. For the CDR3, the DNA is TGCGCCAGCAGCATAGGAGCGCAGAGGAACACTGAAGCTTTCTTT. V usage is TRBV5-1 and J usage is TRBJ1-1; D not resolved. The V gene lost 4 bases and the J gene lost 1 base, with 14 bases spanning the gap. From germline, CDR1 is SGHRS and CDR2 YFSETQ. This CDR3 comprises 15 residues.

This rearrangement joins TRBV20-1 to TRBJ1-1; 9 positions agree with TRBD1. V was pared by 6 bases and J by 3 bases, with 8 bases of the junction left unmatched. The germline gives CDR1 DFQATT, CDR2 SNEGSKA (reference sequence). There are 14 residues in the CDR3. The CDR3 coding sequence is TGCAGTGCCCCTCCGGGACAGGGACACACTGAAGCTTTCTTT. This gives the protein CSAPPGQGHTEAFF.

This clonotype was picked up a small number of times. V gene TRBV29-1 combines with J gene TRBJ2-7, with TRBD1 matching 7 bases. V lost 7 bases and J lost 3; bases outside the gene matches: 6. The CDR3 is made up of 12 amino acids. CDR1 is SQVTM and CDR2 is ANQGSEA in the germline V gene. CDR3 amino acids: CSARGQIYEQYF. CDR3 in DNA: TGCAGCGCAAGGGGGCAAATCTACGAGCAGTACTTC.

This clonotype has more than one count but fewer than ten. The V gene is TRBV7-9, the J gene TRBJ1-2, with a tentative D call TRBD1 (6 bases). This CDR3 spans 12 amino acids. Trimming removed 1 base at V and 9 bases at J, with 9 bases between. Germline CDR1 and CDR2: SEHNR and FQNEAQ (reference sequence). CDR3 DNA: TGTGCCAGCAGCTTAGATACAGGGAGCTACACCTTC. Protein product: CASSLDTGSYTF. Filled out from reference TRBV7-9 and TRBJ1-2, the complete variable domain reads DTGVSQNPRHKITKRGQNVTFRCDPISEHNRLYWYRQTLGQGPEFLTYFQNEAQLEKSRLLSDRFSAERPKGSFSTLEIQRTEQGDSAMYLCASSLDTGSYTFGSGTRLTVV.

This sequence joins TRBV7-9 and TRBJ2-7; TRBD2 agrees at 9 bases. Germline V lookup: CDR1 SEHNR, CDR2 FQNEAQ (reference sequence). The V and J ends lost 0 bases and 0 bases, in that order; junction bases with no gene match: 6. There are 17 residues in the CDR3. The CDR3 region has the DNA TGTGCCAGCAGCTTAGCGATCACTAGCGGGTCCTCCTACGAGCAGTACTTC. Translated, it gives CASSLAITSGSSYEQYF.

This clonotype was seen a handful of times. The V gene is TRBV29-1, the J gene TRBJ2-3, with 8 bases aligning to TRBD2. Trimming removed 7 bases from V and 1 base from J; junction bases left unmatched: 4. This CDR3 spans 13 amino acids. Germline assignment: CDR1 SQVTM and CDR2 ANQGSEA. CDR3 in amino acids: CSADSGGTDTQYF. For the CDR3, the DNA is TGCAGCGCAGATAGCGGGGGCACAGATACGCAGTATTTT.

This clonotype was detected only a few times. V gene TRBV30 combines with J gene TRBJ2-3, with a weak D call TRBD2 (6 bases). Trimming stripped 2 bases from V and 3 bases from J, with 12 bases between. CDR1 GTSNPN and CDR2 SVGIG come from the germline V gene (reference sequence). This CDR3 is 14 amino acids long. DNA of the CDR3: TGTGCCTGGAGTAAAGGACGGGAGACAGATACGCAGTATTTT. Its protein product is CAWSKGRETDTQYF.